These T cell receptor beta chains were read from a single sample in a study of T-cell memory formation after mild COVID-19. Each CDR3 protein is one row after TCRdb ran MiXCR on the 5' RACE reads. This table holds fewer than 400,000 distinct CDR3 sequences, more than 15% found once. Material for sequencing was PBMCs or a T cell subset sorted from them (not recorded which). These receptors originate from a man in his late teens or twenties who had mild COVID-19 (a few samples of this study predate the infection). Cell type and time point are not known. CDR3s include the opening cysteine and the closing phenylalanine or tryptophan. A D gene is named only where the DNA matches it firmly. Some rows mark clone size as missing; the rest say once, few, many or name a class of expanded clone.

CASSSGTVDGYTF | TGCGCCAGCAGCTCCGGAACAGTCGATGGCTACACCTTC | TRBV5-1 | - | - | TRBJ1-2
CASNAGQNTLDELFF | TGTGCCAGCAATGCCGGGCAGAATACCCTTGACGAACTGTTTTTT | TRBV7-9 | - | - | TRBJ1-4
CASSQGSLPRYEQYF | TGTGCCAGCAGCCAAGGGTCTCTGCCCCGGTACGAGCAGTACTTC | TRBV3-1 | - | - | TRBJ2-7
CASSGAREQYF | TGCGCCAGCAGCGGGGCGCGGGAGCAGTACTTC | TRBV5-1 | - | few | TRBJ2-7
CATSDGQAPWNTEAFF | TGTGCCACCAGTGATGGCCAGGCCCCGTGGAACACTGAAGCTTTCTTT | TRBV24-1 | - | - | TRBJ1-1
CASSLYRNNQPQHF | TGTGCCAGCAGTCTCTACAGAAACAATCAGCCCCAGCATTTT | TRBV12-3/TRBV12-4 | - | - | TRBJ1-5
CSAYRFMNTEAFF | TGCAGTGCCTACAGGTTCATGAACACTGAAGCTTTCTTT | TRBV20-1 | - | - | TRBJ1-1
CASSQGPGNTIYF | TGCGCCAGCAGCCAAGGTCCTGGAAACACCATATATTTT | TRBV4-3 | - | many | TRBJ1-3
CASSLGQGILTGNTIYF | TGTGCCAGCAGCCTGGGACAGGGAATACTTACTGGAAACACCATATATTTT | TRBV5-5 | TRBD1 | few | TRBJ1-3
CASSRHGTGVHGELFF | TGTGCCAGCAGCCGACACGGGACAGGGGTCCACGGGGAGCTGTTTTTT | TRBV7-9 | TRBD1 | - | TRBJ2-2
CASSRLTPGQGSVETQYF | TGTGCCAGCAGTAGACTGACTCCGGGACAGGGGTCGGTAGAGACCCAGTACTTC | TRBV12-3/TRBV12-4 | TRBD1 | - | TRBJ2-5
CASSLGAGLDEQYF | TGCGCCAGCAGCTTGGGTGCAGGGTTGGACGAGCAGTACTTC | TRBV5-1 | - | many | TRBJ2-7
CASSHSNSADTQYF | TGCGCCAGCAGCCATAGTAATTCTGCAGATACGCAGTATTTT | TRBV5-1 | - | many | TRBJ2-3
CSASSVGTEAFF | TGCAGTGCTAGTTCCGTCGGCACTGAAGCTTTCTTT | TRBV20-1 | - | - | TRBJ1-1
CASGDRNTGELFF | TGTGCCAGCGGGGACAGGAACACCGGGGAGCTGTTTTTT | TRBV12-3/TRBV12-4 | TRBD1 | few | TRBJ2-2
CASSFMGQNYGYTF | TGCGCCAGCAGCTTCATGGGACAGAACTATGGCTACACCTTC | TRBV5-1 | TRBD1 | - | TRBJ1-2
CASSYPTGGNSPLHF | TGTGCCAGCAGCTACCCTACAGGTGGGAATTCACCCCTCCACTTT | TRBV7-9 | - | - | TRBJ1-6
CASSLSEKETQYF | TGTGCCAGCAGTTTGTCAGAGAAAGAGACCCAGTACTTC | TRBV12-3/TRBV12-4 | - | many | TRBJ2-5
CSVSTQGATEAFF | TGCAGCGTCTCTACGCAAGGGGCAACTGAAGCTTTCTTT | TRBV20-1 | - | few | TRBJ1-1
CASSLELLSEGYTF | TGTGCCAGCAGTTTAGAATTGTTGTCGGAGGGCTACACCTTC | TRBV12-3/TRBV12-4 | - | - | TRBJ1-2
CASSPSLGQRKEAFF | TGTGCCAGCTCACCAAGTTTGGGACAACGCAAGGAAGCTTTCTTT | TRBV18 | - | few | TRBJ1-1
CASSPMPGELFF | TGTGCCAGCAGCCCGATGCCCGGGGAGCTGTTTTTT | TRBV7-9 | - | few | TRBJ2-2